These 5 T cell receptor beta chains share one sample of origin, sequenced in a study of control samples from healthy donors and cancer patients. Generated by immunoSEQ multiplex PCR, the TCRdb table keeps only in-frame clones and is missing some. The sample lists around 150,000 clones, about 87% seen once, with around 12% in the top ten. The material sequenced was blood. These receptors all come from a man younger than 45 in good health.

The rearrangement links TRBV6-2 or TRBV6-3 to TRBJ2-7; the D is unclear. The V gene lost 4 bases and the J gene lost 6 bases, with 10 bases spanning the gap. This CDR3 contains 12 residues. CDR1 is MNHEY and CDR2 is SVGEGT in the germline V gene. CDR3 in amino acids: CASSFPYPEQYF. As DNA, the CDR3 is TGTGCCAGCAGTTTTCCGTACCCCGAGCAGTACTTC.

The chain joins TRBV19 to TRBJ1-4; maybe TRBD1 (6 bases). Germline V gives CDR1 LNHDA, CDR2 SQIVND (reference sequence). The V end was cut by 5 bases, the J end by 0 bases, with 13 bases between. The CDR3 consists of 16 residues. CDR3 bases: TGTGCCAGTAGTTCGGGACACGATGCAACTAATGAAAAACTGTTTTTT. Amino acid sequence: CASSSGHDATNEKLFF.

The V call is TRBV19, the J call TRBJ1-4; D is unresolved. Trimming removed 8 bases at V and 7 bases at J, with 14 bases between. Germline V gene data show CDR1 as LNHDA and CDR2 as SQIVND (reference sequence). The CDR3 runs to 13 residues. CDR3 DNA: TGTGCCAGTCTTCGACAAGGTCGTGAAAAACTGTTTTTT. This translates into CASLRQGREKLFF.

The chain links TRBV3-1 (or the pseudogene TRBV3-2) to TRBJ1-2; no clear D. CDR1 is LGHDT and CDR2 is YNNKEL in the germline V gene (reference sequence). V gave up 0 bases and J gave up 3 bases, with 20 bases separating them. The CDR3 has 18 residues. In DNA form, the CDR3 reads TGTGCCAGCAGCCAAGAGGGTGTCCGACTGCCGCGGGACTATGGCTACACCTTC. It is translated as CASSQEGVRLPRDYGYTF.

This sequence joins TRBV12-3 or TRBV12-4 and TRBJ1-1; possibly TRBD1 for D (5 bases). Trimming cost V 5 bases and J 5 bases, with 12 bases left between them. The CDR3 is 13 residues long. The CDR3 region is CASSLGRGTEAFF. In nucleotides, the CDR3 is TGTGCCAGCAGTCTAGGTCGGGGGACTGAAGCTTTCTTT.